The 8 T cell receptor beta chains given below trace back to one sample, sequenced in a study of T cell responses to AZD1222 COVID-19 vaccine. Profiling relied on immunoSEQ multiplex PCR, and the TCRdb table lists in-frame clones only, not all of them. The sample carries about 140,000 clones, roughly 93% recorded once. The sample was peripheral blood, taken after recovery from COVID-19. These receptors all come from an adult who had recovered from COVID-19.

As DNA, the CDR3 is TGTGCCAGTAGTATTGCGGGAGGGGCCTACGAGCAGTACTTC. It specifies CASSIAGGAYEQYF. The chain joins TRBV19 to TRBJ2-7; 9 bases match TRBD2. J was trimmed by 2 bases and V by 3 bases; bases with no gene match: 2. Germline values: CDR1 LNHDA, CDR2 SQIVND (reference sequence). The CDR3 loop spans 14 amino acids. Variable domain in full (rest from reference TRBV19 and TRBJ2-7): DGGITQSPKYLFRKEGQNVTLSCEQNLNHDAMYWYRQDPGQGLRLIYYSQIVNDFQKGDIAEGYSVSREKKESFPLTVTSAQKNPTAFYLCASSIAGGAYEQYFGPGTRLTVT.

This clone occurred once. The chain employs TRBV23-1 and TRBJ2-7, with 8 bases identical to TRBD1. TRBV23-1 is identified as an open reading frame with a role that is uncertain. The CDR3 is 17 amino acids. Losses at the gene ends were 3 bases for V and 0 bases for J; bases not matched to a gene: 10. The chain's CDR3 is CASSQISPGTGSYEQYF. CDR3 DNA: TGCGCCAGCAGTCAGATCTCCCCCGGGACAGGCTCCTACGAGCAGTACTTC.

DNA of the CDR3: TGCGCCAGCAGCTTGGGTACAGCAACTAATGAAAAACTGTTTTTT. Protein sequence: CASSLGTATNEKLFF. The chain couples TRBV5-1 to TRBJ1-4; D is unclear. The V and J ends lost 0 bases and 0 bases respectively, with 6 bases between them. The CDR3 has 15 residues. CDR1 is SGHRS, CDR2 YFSETQ, per germline.

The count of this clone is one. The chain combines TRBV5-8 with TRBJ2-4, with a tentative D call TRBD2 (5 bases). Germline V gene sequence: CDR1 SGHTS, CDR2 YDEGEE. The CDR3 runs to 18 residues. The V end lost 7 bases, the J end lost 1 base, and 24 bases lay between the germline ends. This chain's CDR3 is CASVRFEGLLRAKNIQYF. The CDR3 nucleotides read TGTGCCAGCGTTCGTTTCGAGGGATTGCTGAGGGCCAAAAACATTCAGTACTTC.

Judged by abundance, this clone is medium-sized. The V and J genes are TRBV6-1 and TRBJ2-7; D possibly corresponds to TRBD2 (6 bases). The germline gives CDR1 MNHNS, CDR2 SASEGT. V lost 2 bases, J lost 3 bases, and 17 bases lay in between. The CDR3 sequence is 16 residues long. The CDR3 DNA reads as TGTGCCAGCAGTGAACGATACGGGGGAAGTGGCTACGAGCAGTACTTC. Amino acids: CASSERYGGSGYEQYF.

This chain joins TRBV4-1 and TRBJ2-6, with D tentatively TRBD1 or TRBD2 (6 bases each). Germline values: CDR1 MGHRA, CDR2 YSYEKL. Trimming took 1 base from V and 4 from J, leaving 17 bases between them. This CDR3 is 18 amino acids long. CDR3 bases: TGCGCCAGCAGCCAAGGCCCGGTGGGGGGCCGGGGGGCCAACGTCCTGACTTTC. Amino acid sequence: CASSQGPVGGRGANVLTF.

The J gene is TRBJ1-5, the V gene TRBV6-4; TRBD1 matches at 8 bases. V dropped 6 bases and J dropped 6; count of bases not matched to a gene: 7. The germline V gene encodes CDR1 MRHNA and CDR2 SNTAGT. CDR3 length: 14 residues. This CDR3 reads CASSLGQGPQPQHF. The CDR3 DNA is TGTGCCAGCAGCCTCGGACAGGGTCCTCAGCCCCAGCATTTT.

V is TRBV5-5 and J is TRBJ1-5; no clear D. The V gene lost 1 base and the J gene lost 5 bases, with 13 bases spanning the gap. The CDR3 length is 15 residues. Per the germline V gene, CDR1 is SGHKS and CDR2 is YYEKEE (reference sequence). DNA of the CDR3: TGTGCCAGCAGCTTGCAGCACGGGCCGGATCAGCCCCAGCATTTT. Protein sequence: CASSLQHGPDQPQHF.